What follows are 8 T cell receptor beta chains derived from one specimen sequenced in a study of CXCR3-negative and CXCR3-positive naive CD8 T cells. These TCRs are of unknown antigen specificity. The study, taken as a whole, reports: TRB CDR3 hydrophobicity was greater in CXCR3-positive naive cells than in CXCR3-negative naive cells.

The method, 5' RACE with UMI labels, was used to prepare the TRB cDNA libraries. Following a re-call of the 5' RACE reads, TCRdb has one entry per CDR3 protein and lacks DNA. The sample yields tens of thousands of distinct CDR3 sequences, of which the top ten take up about 0.8%. Material for sequencing was naive CXCR3+ CD8+ T cells from blood. The subset: CD45RO-CCR7+CD27+CD95- naive CD8+ T cells expressing CXCR3 (TNR3+). Source of these receptors: a human donor in good health. Some clones in this sample may be carry-over from other donors' samples.

The chain employs TRBV7-9 and TRBJ2-5; TCRdb proposes TRBD1, but this gene call is untestable without DNA. Looked up from germline, CDR1 is SEHNR and CDR2 is FQNEAQ (reference sequence). The CDR3 length is 11 residues. CDR3 sequence reads: CASSSQVDQYF.

This chain links TRBV27 with TRBJ2-7; there is no DNA to check the TCRdb D call of TRBD2. Germline-derived CDR1 and CDR2 are MNHEY and SMNVEV (reference sequence). This CDR3 spans 14 amino acids. CDR3 loop: CASSILAGSYEQYF.

This chain's CDR3 is CASSQDPAGLDGYTF. The chain employs TRBV3-1 and TRBJ1-2; TCRdb's D call of TRBD1 is untestable without DNA. Per germline, CDR1 LGHDT and CDR2 YNNKEL (reference sequence). The CDR3 spans 15 residues.

The V call is TRBV27, the J call TRBJ1-6. CDR3 length: 12 residues. Germline values: CDR1 MNHEY, CDR2 SMNVEV (reference sequence). CDR3 protein: CASSYYNSPLHF.

The genes are TRBV4-2 and TRBJ2-5. There are 16 residues in the CDR3. Looked up from germline, CDR1 is LGHNA and CDR2 is YNFKEQ. CDR3 region: CASSQDAAKAAETQYF.

The V call is TRBV20-1, the J call TRBJ1-4; with no DNA, the TCRdb D assignment of TRBD1 cannot be verified. Germline CDR1 is DFQATT and CDR2 is SNEGSKA (reference sequence). The CDR3 is 16 amino acids. The CDR3 spells CSGLNRGSGTNEKLFF.

The chain links TRBV18 to TRBJ1-4. This CDR3 has 14 residues. CDR1 and CDR2 from the germline V gene are KGHSH and LQKENI. CDR3: CASSLDSTHEKLFF.

The V and J genes are TRBV6-5 and TRBJ1-6; the TRBD1 assignment by TCRdb is unverifiable without DNA. The germline gives CDR1 MNHEY, CDR2 SVGAGI. This CDR3 is built from 16 residues. CDR3 sequence reads: CASSFRTGSYNSPLHF.